Listed below are T cell receptor beta chains from one sample, sequenced in a study of cytomegalovirus exposure and HLA in healthy donors. The data were produced by immunoSEQ multiplex PCR, yet TCRdb's version contains in-frame clones alone and is incomplete. In the table there are 95,000 to 150,000 clones, approximately 72% of which are singletons. Specimen: PBMCs. Every receptor here comes from a man between 18 and 29 years old in good health and CMV-seronegative. The CDR3 runs from the conserved cysteine through the conserved F or W. Expanded clones are given a class, and other clones once, few, many or no size at all.

J	V	size	CDR3
TRBJ2-7	TRBV14	few	CASSRENKGECEQYF
TRBJ1-3	TRBV6-1	-	CAISRTGSGNTIYF
TRBJ2-2	TRBV7-9	-	CATVLYTGELFF
TRBJ2-7	TRBV30	-	CAWSVGTGLNEQYF
TRBJ1-2	TRBV28	-	CASSSNYGYTF
TRBJ2-1	TRBV7-6	-	CASSLGPGDTHEQFF
TRBJ2-3	TRBV5-4	once	CASSPEPAGATTDTQYF
TRBJ2-5	TRBV28	-	CASRAGTSVAQETQYF
TRBJ2-7	TRBV6-5	few	CASSSFRVGQTYEQYF
TRBJ2-7	TRBV30	-	CALGLGLLEQYF
TRBJ2-1	TRBV5-8	-	CASSSGALSSYNEQFF
TRBJ1-3	TRBV7-8	few	CASSFSGASGNTIYF
TRBJ1-1	TRBV18	-	CASSRQSNTEAFF
TRBJ1-3	TRBV9	-	CASSQAAGGSGNTIYF
TRBJ2-3	TRBV27	-	CASSFQAQGHSTDTQYF
TRBJ1-1	TRBV14	-	CASSPQGFHTEAFF
TRBJ1-5	TRBV29-1	few	CAGQNSNQPQHF
TRBJ2-7	TRBV5-1	-	CASSLSAGLAYEQYF
TRBJ1-4	TRBV4-2	-	CASSPRVGRGTEKLFF
TRBJ2-3	TRBV11-2	-	CASSSLGLATTDTQYF
TRBJ2-1	TRBV7-9	few	CASSGQQGRQVHEQFF
TRBJ1-1	TRBV18	once	CASSPLGTGGNTEAFF
TRBJ2-7	TRBV13	few	CASSLRPGQGSYEQYF
TRBJ1-2	TRBV10-3	few	CASAAQGTGYLSNYGYTF
TRBJ2-1	TRBV29-1	once	CSVEERPTYNEQFF
TRBJ2-7	TRBV7-9	-	CSSSAAGRSGVTYEQYF
TRBJ1-3	TRBV5-4	once	CASSSGEITGNTIYF
TRBJ2-1	TRBV28	-	CASSLHLFGGTGLFF
TRBJ1-2	TRBV6-1	-	CASSERQIVGYTF
TRBJ2-2	TRBV5-1	once	CASSLSASGINTGELFF
TRBJ2-1	TRBV28	-	CASSILAGYNEQFF
TRBJ2-1	TRBV6-1	few	CASSDRRTQGGDEQFF
TRBJ2-3	TRBV4-1	-	CASSHPGGESTDTQYF
TRBJ2-3	TRBV7-6	-	CASSLATGAQTTQYF
TRBJ1-2	TRBV5-1	-	CASSLAEEGGYTF
TRBJ2-2	TRBV7-2	once	CASSTYRDRGRYTGELFF
TRBJ2-1	TRBV5-6	-	CASSLTGNNEQFF
TRBJ2-5	TRBV30	once	CAWSVGSQETQYF
TRBJ1-2	TRBV5-8	-	CASSTTAPYGYTF
TRBJ1-2	TRBV29-1	-	CSVRTAAYGYTF
TRBJ1-6	TRBV5-6	-	CASSLDRGRTNSPLHF
TRBJ2-2	TRBV6-6	few	CASKGALNTGELFF
TRBJ2-5	TRBV7-2	-	CASSLTGGMGETQYF
TRBJ2-1	TRBV28	-	CASSSGVRAQFF
TRBJ2-5	TRBV7-9	-	CASSLEGSGTGRQGTQYF
TRBJ1-3	TRBV2	-	CASRRDSGNTIYF
TRBJ1-2	TRBV14	-	CASSQDGRGYVGYTF
TRBJ1-2	TRBV28	-	CATDNGYTF
TRBJ2-6	TRBV19	few	CASSILVGQRMWANVLTF
TRBJ1-4	TRBV10-3	-	CAIRGSTSGANEKLFF
TRBJ1-1	TRBV30	-	CAWSVQGATEAFF
TRBJ2-2	TRBV10-3	-	CAIRSDSNTGELFF
TRBJ1-4	TRBV2	-	CASSEALGLFF
TRBJ2-7	TRBV30	few	CAWSVAPYEQYF
TRBJ2-1	TRBV9	-	CASSDSLAGRDEEQFF
TRBJ1-5	TRBV7-8	once	CASSLARVAQPQHF
TRBJ2-6	TRBV5-1	few	CASSLETRGGFTGANVLTF
TRBJ2-1	TRBV27	-	CASSLHNTSGRYSSEQFF
TRBJ2-1	TRBV15	-	CATSRDPQGNEQFF
TRBJ2-3	TRBV6-5	-	CASSHGRTGGGTQYF